What follows are 8 T cell receptor beta chains derived from one specimen sequenced in a study of PD-L1 blockade in urothelial cancer. TCRdb keeps only in-frame clones here, not all; method: immunoSEQ multiplex PCR. The sample contains more than 30,000 clones, around four fifths of which appear only once. The material sequenced was PBMCs, taken around atezolizumab (anti-PD-L1) treatment. The receptors originated from a man between 60 and 75 years old with urothelial cancer.

The genes are TRBV11-2 and TRBJ2-5, with D tentatively TRBD2 (5 bases). The CDR3 sequence is 13 residues long. V dropped 0 bases and J dropped 10 bases, with 12 bases sitting between them. Germline CDR1 SGHAT, CDR2 FQNNGV. In DNA, the CDR3 is TGTGCCAGCAGCTTAGATAGAGGCGGGCGCCAGTACTTC. Residues: CASSLDRGGRQYF. The full variable domain, with the rest looked up from reference TRBV11-2 and TRBJ2-5, is EAGVAQSPRYKIIEKRQSVAFWCNPISGHATLYWYQQILGQGPKLLIQFQNNGVVDDSQLPKDRFSAERLKGVDSTLKIQPAKLEDSAVYLCASSLDRGGRQYFGPGTRLLVL.

The chain uses TRBV18 and TRBJ2-3; weak D call: TRBD2 (5 bases). Germline V gene sequence: CDR1 KGHSH, CDR2 LQKENI. This CDR3 has 14 amino acids. V gave up 1 base and J gave up 6 bases, with 11 bases separating them. The CDR3, as DNA: TGTGCCAGCTCACCACTGTCCGGGATTGATACGCAGTATTTT. Protein sequence: CASSPLSGIDTQYF.

In the case of this clone: At one end, the junction sequence differs from germline, possibly due to a read error. The chain couples TRBV7-7 to TRBJ2-4; possible D gene TRBD2, 5 bases. Germline assignment: CDR1 SSHAT and CDR2 FNYEAQ (reference sequence). The CDR3 contains 16 residues. The CDR3 protein is CASSLDSDLAKNIQYF. The CDR3 coding sequence is TGTGCTAGCAGCTTAGATAGCGACCTAGCCAAAAACATTCAGTACTTC. Filled out from reference TRBV7-7 and TRBJ2-4, the complete variable domain reads GAGVSQSPRYKVTKRGQDVTLRCDPISSHATLYWYQQALGQGPEFLTYFNYEAQPDKSGLPSDRFSAERPEGSISTLTIQRTEQRDSAMYRCASSLDSDLAKNIQYFGAGTRLSVL.

The chain carries TRBV14 and TRBJ2-5, with 7 nucleotides matching TRBD1. V lost 3 bases, J lost 2 bases, and 0 bases stayed unmatched. Looked up from germline, CDR1 is SGHDN and CDR2 is FVKESK. This CDR3 region has 13 residues. CDR3 nucleotide sequence: TGTGCCAGCAGCCACAGGGGGCAAGAGACCCAGTACTTC. Protein sequence: CASSHRGQETQYF.

The gene calls are TRBV29-1 and TRBJ2-1; 11 nucleotides agree with TRBD2. Germline V gene lookup returns CDR1 SQVTM and CDR2 ANQGSEA. V lost 3 bases to trimming and J lost 15 bases; unmatched junction nucleotides: 7. CDR3 length equals 12 residues. The CDR3 bases are TGCAGCGTTGACCCTGGGACTAGCGGACTGTTCTTC. The encoded protein is CSVDPGTSGLFF.

In its sample, this clone was seen once. The genes are TRBV5-1 and TRBJ2-2; 8 positions match TRBD2. The CDR3 consists of 16 residues. V was clipped by 6 bases and J by 6 bases; unmatched bases: 13. Germline V gives CDR1 SGHRS, CDR2 YFSETQ. CDR3 loop: CASTLGGTSIPGELFF. The CDR3 nucleotides read TGCGCCAGCACCCTCGGTGGGACTAGTATTCCCGGGGAGCTGTTTTTT.

The rearrangement joins TRBV28 to TRBJ2-2, with unresolved D. The CDR3 length is 13 residues. CDR1 is MDHEN and CDR2 is SYDVKM in the germline V gene. With 4 bases removed from V and 2 bases from J, the gap between germline ends came to 5 bases. The CDR3 sequence: CASSSLNTGELFF. The CDR3 nucleotides read TGTGCCAGCAGTTCCTTAAACACCGGGGAGCTGTTTTTT. Complete variable domain (other parts from reference TRBV28 and TRBJ2-2): DVKVTQSSRYLVKRTGEKVFLECVQDMDHENMFWYRQDPGLGLRLIYFSYDVKMKEKGDIPEGYSVSREKKERFSLILESASTNQTSMYLCASSSLNTGELFFGEGSRLTVL.

V usage is TRBV15 and J usage is TRBJ2-7, with 7 bases lining up with TRBD1. The length of the CDR3 is 15 residues. Germline-derived CDR1 and CDR2 are LNHNV and YYDKDF (reference sequence). The V gene end was trimmed by 3 bases and the J gene end by 5 bases; junction bases not matched to a gene: 10. The CDR3 DNA reads as TGTGCCACCAGCAGGGTGAAGGGGGCGTCCAACGAGCAGTACTTC. It specifies CATSRVKGASNEQYF.